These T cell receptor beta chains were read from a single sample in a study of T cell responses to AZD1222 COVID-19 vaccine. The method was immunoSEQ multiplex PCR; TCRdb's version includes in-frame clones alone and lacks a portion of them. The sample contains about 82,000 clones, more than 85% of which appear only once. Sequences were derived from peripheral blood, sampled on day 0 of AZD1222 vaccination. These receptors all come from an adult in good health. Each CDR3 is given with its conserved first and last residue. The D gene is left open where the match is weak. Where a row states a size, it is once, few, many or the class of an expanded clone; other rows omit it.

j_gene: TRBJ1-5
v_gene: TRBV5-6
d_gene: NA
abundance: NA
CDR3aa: CASSLYRRGNQPQHF
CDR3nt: TGTGCCAGCAGCTTGTACCGGAGGGGAAATCAGCCCCAGCATTTT

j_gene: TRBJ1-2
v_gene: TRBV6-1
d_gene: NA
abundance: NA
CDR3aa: CASSEKGVNGYTF
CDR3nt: TGTGCCAGCAGTGAAAAAGGGGTCAACGGCTACACCTTC

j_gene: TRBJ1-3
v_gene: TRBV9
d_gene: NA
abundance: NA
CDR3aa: CASSVAGLPGNTIYF
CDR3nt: TGTGCCAGCAGCGTAGCGGGGCTGCCTGGAAACACCATATATTTT

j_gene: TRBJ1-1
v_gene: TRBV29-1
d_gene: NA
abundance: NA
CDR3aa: CSVSGTSNTEAFF
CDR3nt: TGCAGCGTCTCCGGGACTTCGAACACTGAAGCTTTCTTT

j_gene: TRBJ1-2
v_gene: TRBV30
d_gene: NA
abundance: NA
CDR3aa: CAWSVGGGSYGYTF
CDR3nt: TGTGCCTGGAGTGTTGGCGGGGGGTCCTATGGCTACACCTTC

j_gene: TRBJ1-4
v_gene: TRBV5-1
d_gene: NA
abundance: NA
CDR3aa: CASSPAGRVNEKLFF
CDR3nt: TGCGCCAGCAGCCCGGCGGGCAGGGTAAATGAAAAACTGTTTTTT

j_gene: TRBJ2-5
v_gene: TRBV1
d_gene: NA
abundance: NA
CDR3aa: CTSSQEVLAGARQETQYF
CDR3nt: TGCACCAGCAGCCAAGAAGTACTAGCGGGGGCGAGACAAGAGACCCAGTACTTC

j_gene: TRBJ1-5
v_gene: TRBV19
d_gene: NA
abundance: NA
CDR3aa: CASSMNSNQPQHF
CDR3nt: TGTGCCAGTAGTATGAACAGCAATCAGCCCCAGCATTTT

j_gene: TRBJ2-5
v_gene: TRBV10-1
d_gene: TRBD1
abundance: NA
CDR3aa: CASSESRGRETQYF
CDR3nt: TGCGCCAGCAGTGAGTCAAGGGGGCGGGAGACCCAGTACTTC

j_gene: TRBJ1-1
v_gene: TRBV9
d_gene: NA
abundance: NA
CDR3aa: CASSVVGGASDEAFF
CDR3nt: TGTGCCAGCAGCGTCGTCGGGGGGGCGAGTGATGAAGCTTTCTTT

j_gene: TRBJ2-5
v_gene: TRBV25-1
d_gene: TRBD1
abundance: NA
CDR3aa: CASNSRDRGQETQYF
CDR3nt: TGTGCCAGCAATTCACGGGACAGGGGGCAAGAGACCCAGTACTTC

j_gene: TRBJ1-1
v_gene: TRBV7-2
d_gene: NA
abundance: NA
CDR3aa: CASSLAGAGTEAFF
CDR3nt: TGTGCCAGCAGCTTAGCGGGGGCGGGGACTGAAGCTTTCTTT

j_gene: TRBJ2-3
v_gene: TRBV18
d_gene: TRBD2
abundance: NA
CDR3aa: CASSPRRTSGGTDTQYF
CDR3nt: TGTGCCAGCTCACCACGCAGGACTAGCGGGGGGACAGATACGCAGTATTTT

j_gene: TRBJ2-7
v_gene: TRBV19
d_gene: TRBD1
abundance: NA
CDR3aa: CASSIGTGAYEQYF
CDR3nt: TGTGCCAGTAGTATCGGGACAGGGGCCTACGAGCAGTACTTC

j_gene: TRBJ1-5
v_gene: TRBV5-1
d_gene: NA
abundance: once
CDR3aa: CASSLERGGQPQHF
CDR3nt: TGCGCCAGCAGCTTGGAACGGGGAGGGCAGCCCCAGCATTTT

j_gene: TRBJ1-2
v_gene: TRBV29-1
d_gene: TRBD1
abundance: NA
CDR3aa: CSANPGTGGEGYTF
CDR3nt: TGCAGCGCCAACCCCGGGACAGGGGGTGAGGGCTACACCTTC

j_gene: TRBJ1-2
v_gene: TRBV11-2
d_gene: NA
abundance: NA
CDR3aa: CASSLAGTTNYGYTF
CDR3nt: TGTGCCAGCAGCTTAGCCGGGACAACAAACTATGGCTACACCTTC

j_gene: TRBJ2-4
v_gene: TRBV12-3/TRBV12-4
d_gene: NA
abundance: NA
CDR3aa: CASSGFGDIQYF
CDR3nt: TGTGCCAGCAGCGGATTCGGGGACATTCAGTACTTC

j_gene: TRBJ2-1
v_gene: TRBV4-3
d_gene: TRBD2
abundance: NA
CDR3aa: CASSQVHAGAYNEQFF
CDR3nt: TGCGCCAGCAGCCAAGTACACGCGGGGGCCTACAATGAGCAGTTCTTC